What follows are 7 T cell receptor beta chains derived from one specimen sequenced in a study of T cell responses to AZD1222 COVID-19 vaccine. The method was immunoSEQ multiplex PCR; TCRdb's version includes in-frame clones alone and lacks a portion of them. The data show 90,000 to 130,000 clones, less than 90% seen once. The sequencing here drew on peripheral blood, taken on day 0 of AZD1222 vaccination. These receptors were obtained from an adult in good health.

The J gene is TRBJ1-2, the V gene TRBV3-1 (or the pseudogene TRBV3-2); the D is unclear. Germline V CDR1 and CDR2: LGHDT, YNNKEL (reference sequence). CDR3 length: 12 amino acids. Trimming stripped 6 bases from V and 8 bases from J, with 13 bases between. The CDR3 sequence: CASRAQTGGYTF. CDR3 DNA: TGTGCCAGCAGGGCTCAGACCGGAGGCTACACCTTC.

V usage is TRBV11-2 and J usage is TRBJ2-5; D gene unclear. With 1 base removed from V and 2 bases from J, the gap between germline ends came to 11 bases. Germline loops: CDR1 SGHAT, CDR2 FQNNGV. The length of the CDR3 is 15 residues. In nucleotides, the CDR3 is TGTGCCAGCAGCTTAGTTGAGAGTTCACAAGAGACCCAGTACTTC. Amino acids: CASSLVESSQETQYF. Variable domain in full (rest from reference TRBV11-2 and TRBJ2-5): EAGVAQSPRYKIIEKRQSVAFWCNPISGHATLYWYQQILGQGPKLLIQFQNNGVVDDSQLPKDRFSAERLKGVDSTLKIQPAKLEDSAVYLCASSLVESSQETQYFGPGTRLLVL.

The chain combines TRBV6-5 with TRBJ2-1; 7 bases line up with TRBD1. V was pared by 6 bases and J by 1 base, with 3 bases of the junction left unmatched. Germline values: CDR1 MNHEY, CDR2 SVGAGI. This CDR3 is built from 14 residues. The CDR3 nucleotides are TGTGCCAGCAGACGACAGGGTTCCTACAATGAGCAGTTCTTC. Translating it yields CASRRQGSYNEQFF.

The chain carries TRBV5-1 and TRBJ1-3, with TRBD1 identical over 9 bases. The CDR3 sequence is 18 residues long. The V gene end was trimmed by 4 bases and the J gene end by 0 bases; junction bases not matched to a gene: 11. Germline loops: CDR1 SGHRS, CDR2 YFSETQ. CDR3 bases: TGCGCCAGCAGCCCGGCCGGGACAGGGCTAACCTCTGGAAACACCATATATTTT. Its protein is CASSPAGTGLTSGNTIYF.

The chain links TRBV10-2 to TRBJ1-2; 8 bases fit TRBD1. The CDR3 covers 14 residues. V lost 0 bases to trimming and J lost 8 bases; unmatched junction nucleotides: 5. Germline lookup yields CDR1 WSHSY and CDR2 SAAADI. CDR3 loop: CASSESRQGLGYTF. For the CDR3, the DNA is TGCGCCAGCAGTGAGTCTAGACAGGGGCTCGGCTACACCTTC.

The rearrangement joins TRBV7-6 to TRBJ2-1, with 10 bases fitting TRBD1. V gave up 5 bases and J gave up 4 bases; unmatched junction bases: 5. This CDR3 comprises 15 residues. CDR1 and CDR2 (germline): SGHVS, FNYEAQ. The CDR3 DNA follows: TGTGCCAGCAGCGAGACAGGGGGCGCTTACAATGAGCAGTTCTTC. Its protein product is CASSETGGAYNEQFF.

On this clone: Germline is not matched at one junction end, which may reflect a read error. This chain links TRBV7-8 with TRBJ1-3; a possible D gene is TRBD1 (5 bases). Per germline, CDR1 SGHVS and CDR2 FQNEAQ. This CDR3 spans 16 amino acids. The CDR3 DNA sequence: TGTGCCAGCAGCCCTTACTTAGGGGATACTGGAAACACTATATATTTT. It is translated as CASSPYLGDTGNTIYF. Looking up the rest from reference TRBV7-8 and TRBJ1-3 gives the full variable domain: GAGVSQSPRYKVAKRGQDVALRCDPISGHVSLFWYQQALGQGPEFLTYFQNEAQLDKSGLPSDRFFAERPEGSVSTLKIQRTQQEDSAVYLCASSPYLGDTGNTIYFGEGSWLTVV.